This T cell receptor beta chain was profiled in a study of CD8+CD57+ T cells in acquired aplastic anemia. Study findings and constraints: CD8+ Simpson's diversity did not differ significantly between patients and controls.

At least ten counts were recorded for this clonotype. The target antigen is unknown. Only patients with CD8+CD57+ cell expansion on flow cytometry were chosen for sequencing. This CDR3 has 15 residues. The V end was cut by 0 bases, the J end by 1 base, with 9 bases between. Germline V CDR1 and CDR2: MNHEY, SVGAGI. Profiling that covered TCR beta VDJ and CDR3 relied on genomic DNA as its template. TCRdb processed the reads anew with MiXCR; each CDR3 protein has one entry. The sample contains about 160,000 distinct CDR3 sequences, around 43% of which appear only once. The receptor's source is a human donor with aplastic anemia. This rearrangement joins TRBV6-5 to TRBJ1-1; D gene uncertain. Sequenced: sorted CD4+, CD8+, or CD8+CD57+ T cells (not recorded which) from PBMCs. CDR3 region: CASSYSGSRNTEAFF. CDR3 sequence (DNA): TGTGCCAGCAGTTACTCAGGCAGTAGGAACACTGAAGCTTTCTTT.